This entry concerns a single T cell receptor (beta chain). Its antigen is undetermined. The germline gives CDR1 MNHEY, CDR2 SVGAGI. V lost 6 bases and J 1 base, leaving 13 bases between the germline ends. The CDR3 runs 15 residues. This sample is part of a study of T cells after yellow fever vaccination. Template-switching 5'RACE yielded the TCR cDNA; a universal primer site and UMIs were added in the process. MiXCR was run by TCRdb on the 5' RACE reads, yielding one entry per CDR3 protein. Among around 500,000 distinct CDR3 sequences, just over 20% were seen once, and the ten largest hold about 16%. Whole-study findings and limits: Abundant bulk-population clonotypes could contaminate the FACS-sorted repertoires. Booster sampling recovered most clones from primary vaccination (approximately 97% CD4, 88% CD8). The secondary response peaked faster, at day 5 versus 15, but was weaker.

Here the sequenced sample was PBMCs, taken roughly 23 days after the first yellow fever vaccination. This sequence originates from a man between 18 and 35 years old who received the YFV17D yellow fever vaccine. The chain joins TRBV6-5 to TRBJ1-3; D is perhaps TRBD1 (6 bases). CDR3 coding DNA: TGTGCCAGCAGCCTACGGGACACATCTGGAAACACCATATATTTT. This translates into CASSLRDTSGNTIYF.